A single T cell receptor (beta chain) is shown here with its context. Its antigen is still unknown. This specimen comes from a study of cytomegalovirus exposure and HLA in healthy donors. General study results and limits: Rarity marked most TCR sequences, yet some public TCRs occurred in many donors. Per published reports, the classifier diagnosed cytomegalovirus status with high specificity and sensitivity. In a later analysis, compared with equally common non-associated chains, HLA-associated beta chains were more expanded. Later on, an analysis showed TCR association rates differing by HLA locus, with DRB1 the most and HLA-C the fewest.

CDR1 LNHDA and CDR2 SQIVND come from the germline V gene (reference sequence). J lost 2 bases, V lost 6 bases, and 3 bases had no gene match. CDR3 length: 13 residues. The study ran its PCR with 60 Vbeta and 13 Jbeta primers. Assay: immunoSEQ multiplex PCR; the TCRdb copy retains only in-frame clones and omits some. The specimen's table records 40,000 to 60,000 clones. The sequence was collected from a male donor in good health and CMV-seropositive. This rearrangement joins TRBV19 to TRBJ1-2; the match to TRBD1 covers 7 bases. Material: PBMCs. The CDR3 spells CASSEGGNYGYTF. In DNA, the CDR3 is TGTGCCAGTAGCGAAGGGGGCAACTATGGCTACACCTTC. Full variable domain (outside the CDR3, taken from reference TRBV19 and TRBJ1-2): DGGITQSPKYLFRKEGQNVTLSCEQNLNHDAMYWYRQDPGQGLRLIYYSQIVNDFQKGDIAEGYSVSREKKESFPLTVTSAQKNPTAFYLCASSEGGNYGYTFGSGTRLTVV.